The rows below give T cell receptor beta chains drawn from one sample of a study of blood T cells in healthy people across ages. In TCRdb, the 5' RACE reads were re-called with MiXCR into one record per CDR3 protein. The table shows over 300,000 distinct CDR3 sequences, with 52% occurring only once. The sample comprised blood. These receptors all come from a man between 60 and 75 years old in good health. CDR3s include the opening cysteine and the closing phenylalanine or tryptophan. A D gene is named only where the DNA matches it firmly. Not all rows give a size; the values are once, few, many and, for expanded clones, a class.

d_gene: TRBD2
abundance: -
v_gene: TRBV12-3/TRBV12-4
j_gene: TRBJ2-3
CDR3aa: CASRKLAGGSTDTQYF
CDR3nt: TGTGCCAGCAGAAAACTAGCGGGAGGGAGCACAGATACGCAGTATTTT

d_gene: -
abundance: -
v_gene: TRBV24-1
j_gene: TRBJ2-1
CDR3aa: CATSGGPLNEQFF
CDR3nt: TGTGCCACCAGCGGGGGCCCCCTTAATGAGCAGTTCTTC

d_gene: -
abundance: -
v_gene: TRBV6-2/TRBV6-3
j_gene: TRBJ1-5
CDR3aa: CASRRDLGGNQPQHF
CDR3nt: TGTGCCAGCAGGCGGGACTTAGGGGGCAATCAGCCCCAGCATTTT

d_gene: TRBD2
abundance: -
v_gene: TRBV7-2
j_gene: TRBJ2-5
CDR3aa: CASSLNAGGGETQYF
CDR3nt: TGTGCCAGCAGCTTAAATGCGGGAGGTGGGGAGACCCAGTACTTC

d_gene: TRBD2
abundance: few
v_gene: TRBV20-1
j_gene: TRBJ2-7
CDR3aa: CSASAIGTSGGNSYEQYF
CDR3nt: TGCAGTGCTAGCGCCATAGGGACTAGCGGGGGGAACTCCTACGAGCAGTACTTC

d_gene: -
abundance: -
v_gene: TRBV3-1
j_gene: TRBJ2-5
CDR3aa: CASSQVPRAEETQYF
CDR3nt: TGTGCCAGCAGCCAAGTACCGAGAGCCGAGGAGACCCAGTACTTC

d_gene: TRBD2
abundance: -
v_gene: TRBV10-3
j_gene: TRBJ2-7
CDR3aa: CAISEPGSGRAAYEQYF
CDR3nt: TGTGCCATCAGTGAGCCGGGGAGCGGGAGGGCGGCCTACGAGCAGTACTTC

d_gene: TRBD2
abundance: few
v_gene: TRBV6-4
j_gene: TRBJ2-1
CDR3aa: CASSATSGSDEQFF
CDR3nt: TGTGCCAGCAGTGCGACTAGCGGGAGCGATGAGCAGTTCTTC

d_gene: TRBD2
abundance: -
v_gene: TRBV9
j_gene: TRBJ2-7
CDR3aa: CASSPGLAGHYEQYF
CDR3nt: TGTGCCAGCAGCCCCGGACTAGCGGGGCACTACGAGCAGTACTTC

d_gene: -
abundance: once
v_gene: TRBV10-3
j_gene: TRBJ2-1
CDR3aa: CAISERGYNEQFF
CDR3nt: TGTGCCATCAGTGAACGGGGGTACAATGAGCAGTTCTTC

d_gene: TRBD1
abundance: -
v_gene: TRBV6-2/TRBV6-3
j_gene: TRBJ2-7
CDR3aa: CASSYPTGGASYEQYF
CDR3nt: TGTGCCAGCAGTTACCCGACAGGGGGCGCGTCCTACGAGCAGTACTTC

d_gene: TRBD1
abundance: -
v_gene: TRBV20-1
j_gene: TRBJ2-7
CDR3aa: CSAPGTGGYEQYF
CDR3nt: TGCAGTGCGCCCGGGACAGGGGGGTACGAGCAGTACTTC

d_gene: -
abundance: -
v_gene: TRBV7-2
j_gene: TRBJ2-1
CDR3aa: CASSRGEGKGETQFF
CDR3nt: TGTGCTAGCAGCAGGGGGGAGGGGAAGGGAGAGACCCAGTTCTTC

d_gene: TRBD1
abundance: -
v_gene: TRBV6-4
j_gene: TRBJ2-5
CDR3aa: CASSAAGTGMMNEQYF
CDR3nt: TGTGCCAGCAGTGCGGCCGGGACAGGGATGATGAATGAGCAGTACTTC

d_gene: -
abundance: few
v_gene: TRBV14
j_gene: TRBJ2-3
CDR3aa: CASSQELRGDTQYF
CDR3nt: TGTGCCAGCAGCCAAGAATTACGAGGTGATACGCAGTATTTT

d_gene: TRBD2
abundance: few
v_gene: TRBV4-2
j_gene: TRBJ2-7
CDR3aa: CASSAEGLAGAYEQYF
CDR3nt: TGTGCCAGCAGTGCCGAAGGGCTAGCGGGAGCGTACGAGCAGTACTTC

d_gene: -
abundance: once
v_gene: TRBV6-2/TRBV6-3
j_gene: TRBJ2-7
CDR3aa: CASSTSKQARYEQYF
CDR3nt: TGTGCCAGCAGTACATCTAAGCAAGCGCGCTACGAGCAGTACTTC

d_gene: TRBD2
abundance: -
v_gene: TRBV7-3
j_gene: TRBJ2-1
CDR3aa: CASSLRRTSGGTYNEQFF
CDR3nt: TGTGCCAGCAGCCTCCGCCGGACTAGCGGGGGGACCTACAATGAGCAGTTCTTC

d_gene: -
abundance: -
v_gene: TRBV12-3/TRBV12-4
j_gene: TRBJ2-3
CDR3aa: CASSRGQGWIIPDTQYF
CDR3nt: TGTGCCAGCAGTCGGGGTCAGGGTTGGATTATCCCCGATACGCAGTATTTT

d_gene: -
abundance: -
v_gene: TRBV11-2
j_gene: TRBJ1-1
CDR3aa: CASSLGSMYTEAFF
CDR3nt: TGTGCCAGCAGCTTAGGCAGTATGTACACTGAAGCTTTCTTT

d_gene: TRBD2
abundance: many
v_gene: TRBV20-1
j_gene: TRBJ2-1
CDR3aa: CSARDPIGGRRNEQFF
CDR3nt: TGCAGTGCTAGAGACCCGATCGGCGGGAGGAGGAATGAGCAGTTCTTC

d_gene: -
abundance: -
v_gene: TRBV2
j_gene: TRBJ2-5
CDR3aa: CASTLRETQYF
CDR3nt: TGTGCCAGCACTTTACGGGAGACCCAGTACTTC

d_gene: -
abundance: -
v_gene: TRBV7-2
j_gene: TRBJ2-7
CDR3aa: CASSSGSRSYEQYF
CDR3nt: TGTGCCAGCAGCTCTGGGTCGCGCTCCTACGAGCAGTACTTC

d_gene: -
abundance: -
v_gene: TRBV9
j_gene: TRBJ1-1
CDR3aa: CASSPSGVGLTEAFF
CDR3nt: TGTGCCAGCAGCCCCTCAGGGGTAGGGTTAACTGAAGCTTTCTTT

d_gene: -
abundance: -
v_gene: TRBV6-2/TRBV6-3
j_gene: TRBJ1-1
CDR3aa: CASSWYTEAFF
CDR3nt: TGTGCCAGCAGTTGGTACACTGAAGCTTTCTTT

d_gene: -
abundance: -
v_gene: TRBV13
j_gene: TRBJ2-7
CDR3aa: CASSLSTAISYEQYF
CDR3nt: TGTGCCAGCAGCTTGTCGACAGCTATCTCCTACGAGCAGTACTTC